The rows below give T cell receptor beta chains drawn from one sample of a study of beta chain features in type 1 diabetes. Here immunoSEQ multiplex PCR was the method, and the copy in TCRdb shows in-frame clones only, minus some. This repertoire shows 600,000 to 700,000 clones, 12% found once; its top ten account for around 0.12%. The sample taken for sequencing was naive CD4+ T cells from blood. The receptor set was obtained from a young man with type 1 diabetes. Both conserved end residues are part of each CDR3. The D gene is left open where the match is weak. Only part of the rows carry a size: once, few, many, or a class if the clone is expanded.

>few|NA|TRBJ2-1|TRBV27
TGTGCCAGCAGTTTGCAGGGTCAATCCTACAATGAGCAGTTCTTC
CASSLQGQSYNEQFF
>NA|NA|TRBJ2-6|TRBV27
TGTGCCAGCAGACAGTCTGGGGCCAACGTCCTGACTTTC
CASRQSGANVLTF
>NA|NA|TRBJ1-5|TRBV9
TGTGCCAGCAGCGCCGACATTAATCAGCCCCAGCATTTT
CASSADINQPQHF
>once|NA|TRBJ1-6|TRBV30
TGTGCCTGGAGTGAGGGGCGCCTTAATTCACCCCTCCACTTT
CAWSEGRLNSPLHF
>NA|NA|TRBJ2-1|TRBV7-2
TGTGCCAGCAGCAACAGGGTATACAATGAGCAGTTCTTC
CASSNRVYNEQFF
>once|TRBD1|TRBJ2-1|TRBV10-3
TGTGCCATCAGTGAGTCCACAGGGGGGATCTACAATGAGCAGTTCTTC
CAISESTGGIYNEQFF
>few|TRBD1|TRBJ1-6|TRBV5-1
TGCGCCAGCAGCTGGGGACAGGCGGATTCACCCCTCCACTTT
CASSWGQADSPLHF
>few|TRBD1|TRBJ1-2|TRBV27
TGTGCCAGCAGTCGCGTGGACAGGGACTATGGCTACACCTTC
CASSRVDRDYGYTF
>NA|NA|TRBJ2-7|TRBV20-1
TGCAGTGCCGGCGGGATCGAGCAGTACTTC
CSAGGIEQYF
>few|NA|TRBJ1-2|TRBV18
TGTGCCAGCTCACAGGGTCGGGAGCCCTATGGCTACACCTTC
CASSQGREPYGYTF
>NA|TRBD2|TRBJ2-1|TRBV30
TGTGCCTGGAGTGTTGGGACTAGCGCCGACAATGAGCAGTTCTTC
CAWSVGTSADNEQFF
>NA|NA|TRBJ1-2|TRBV7-9
TGTGCCAGCAGCCGAACAGGGCAAGGCTACACCTTC
CASSRTGQGYTF
>NA|NA|TRBJ1-5|TRBV30
TGTGCCTGGAGTAGAGTTAATCAGCCCCAGCATTTT
CAWSRVNQPQHF
>NA|NA|TRBJ1-5|TRBV19
TGTGCCAGTGACGGTCACCGGGATCAGCCCCAGCATTTT
CASDGHRDQPQHF
>NA|NA|TRBJ2-2|TRBV7-2
TGTGCCAGCAGCCTCGCCGCGAACACCGGGGAGCTGTTTTTT
CASSLAANTGELFF
>NA|NA|TRBJ2-6|TRBV7-3
TGTGCCAGCAGGGACTCTGGGGCCAACGTCCTGACTTTC
CASRDSGANVLTF
>NA|NA|TRBJ1-6|TRBV23-1
TGCGCCACCACCAACCATCCCGGACAGCTTGTCTGTTCACCCCTCCACTTT
CATTNHPGQLVCSPLHF
>NA|NA|TRBJ2-2|TRBV28
TGTGCCAGCTCTCAACTCCCCACCGGGGAGCTGTTTTTT
CASSQLPTGELFF
>few|TRBD1|TRBJ2-7|TRBV9
TGTGCCAGCAGCGTAGATCCATCTAAGGGGGCGAGGGAGCAGTACTTC
CASSVDPSKGAREQYF
>few|NA|TRBJ1-2|TRBV11-2
TGTGCCAGCAGCTCGGGACGATATGGCTACACCTTC
CASSSGRYGYTF
>NA|NA|TRBJ2-6|TRBV9
TGTGCCAGCAGCCCTAGGGGCAGCACCTTCTACTCTGGGGCCAACGTCCTGACTTTC
CASSPRGSTFYSGANVLTF
>few|TRBD1|TRBJ1-1|TRBV10-3
TGTGGATCGAGGGGGCAGAACACTGAAGCTTTCTTT
CGSRGQNTEAFF
>few|TRBD1|TRBJ1-5|TRBV9
TGTGCCAGCAGCGCATCCGACAGGGTCAACCAGCCCCAGCATTTT
CASSASDRVNQPQHF
>NA|TRBD2|TRBJ2-7|TRBV13
TGTGCCAGCAGCTTAGAACTAGCGGGGGGGTACGAGCAGTACTTC
CASSLELAGGYEQYF
>NA|TRBD2|TRBJ2-5|TRBV7-2
TGTGCCAGCAGCTTGCAGCGGGGGGGTGGAGAGACCCAGTACTTC
CASSLQRGGGETQYF
>few|TRBD1|TRBJ1-2|TRBV27
TGTGCCAGCAGTTCTCCGGGACAGGGGTTCTATGGCTACACCTTC
CASSSPGQGFYGYTF
>NA|TRBD1|TRBJ2-1|TRBV11-3
TGTGCCAGCAGCCGCACCGACAGGGACAATGAGCAGTTCTTC
CASSRTDRDNEQFF
>once|NA|TRBJ1-1|TRBV7-2
TGTGCCAGCAGCAACCCGGGTTTGAACACTGAAGCTTTCTTT
CASSNPGLNTEAFF
>NA|NA|TRBJ1-5|TRBV30
TGTGCCTGGAGCCTAGGAGGAGGTAGCAATCAGCCCCAGCATTTT
CAWSLGGGSNQPQHF
>few|NA|TRBJ2-2|TRBV4-2
TGTGCCAGCAGCCAAGGTCGGGGTATTCGGGCCGGGGAGCTGTTTTTT
CASSQGRGIRAGELFF
>NA|TRBD2|TRBJ2-7|TRBV30
TGTGCCTGGAGTGTACGGGAGGGATCCTACGAGCAGTACTTC
CAWSVREGSYEQYF